This T cell receptor beta chain came from a study of T cell responses to AZD1222 COVID-19 vaccine. General study findings and limits: Only after the peak T cell response were repertoires sampled. Baseline seropositives among AZD1222 recipients totaled only 5 to 7.

Worth noting for this clone: Its antigen is not identified.

Germline-derived CDR1 and CDR2 are GTSNPN and SVGIG (reference sequence). The CDR3 has 16 residues. With 5 bases removed from V and 2 bases from J, the gap between germline ends came to 21 bases. Profiled with immunoSEQ multiplex PCR; TCRdb holds only in-frame clones, not every one. In the table there are 110,000 to 150,000 clones, approximately 94% of which are singletons. The origin of this receptor is an adult in good health. Source: peripheral blood, taken on day 0 of AZD1222 vaccination. The J gene is TRBJ1-2, the V gene TRBV30; D unresolved. CDR3 sequence (DNA): TGTGCCTGGTCTTCCTTATGGGCGCTTTCCAACTATGGCTACACCTTC. Its translation: CAWSSLWALSNYGYTF.